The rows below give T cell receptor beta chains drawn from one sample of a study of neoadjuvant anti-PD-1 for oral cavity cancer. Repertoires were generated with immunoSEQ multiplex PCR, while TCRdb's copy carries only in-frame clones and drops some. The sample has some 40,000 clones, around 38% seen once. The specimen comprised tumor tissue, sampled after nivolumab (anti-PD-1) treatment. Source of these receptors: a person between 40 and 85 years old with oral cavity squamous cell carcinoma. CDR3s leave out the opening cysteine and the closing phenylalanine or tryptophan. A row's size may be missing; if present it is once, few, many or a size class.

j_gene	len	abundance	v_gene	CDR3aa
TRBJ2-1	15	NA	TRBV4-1	ASSQVGFSGVYNEQF
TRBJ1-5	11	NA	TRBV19	ASSIGRGMPQH
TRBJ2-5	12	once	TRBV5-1	ASSRGTAQETQY
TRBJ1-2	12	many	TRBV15	ATSRGDRPYGYT
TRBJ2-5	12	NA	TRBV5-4	ASSIGRNQETQY
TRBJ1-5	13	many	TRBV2	ASSEARSGNQPQH
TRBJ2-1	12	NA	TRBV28	ASSLRPPLNEQF
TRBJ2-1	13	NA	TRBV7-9	ASSLWTSEKYEQF
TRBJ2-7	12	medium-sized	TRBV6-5	ASSQTGPTYEQY
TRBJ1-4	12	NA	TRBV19	ASTTWGIDEKLF
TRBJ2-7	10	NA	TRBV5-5	ASSLTAREQY
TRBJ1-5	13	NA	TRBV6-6	ASAVRTGGIQPQH
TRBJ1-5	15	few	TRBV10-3	AISDWAAQYSNQPQH
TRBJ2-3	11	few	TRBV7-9	ASSSGWGDTQY
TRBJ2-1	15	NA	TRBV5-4	ASSLVNVGRRANEQF